This T cell receptor (beta chain) was identified during a study of blood T cell repertoires in COVID-19. The wider study: PBMCs, B-cell-depleted T cells, or T cells provided the cDNA or gDNA that made up the material.

Participants were aged roughly 18 to 90 years from around 24 US areas. Looked up from germline, CDR1 is LGHNA and CDR2 is YNFKEQ. This CDR3 is built from 16 residues. V shed 1 base, J shed 0 bases, and the junction held 3 bases outside the gene matches. Measured with immunoSEQ multiplex PCR; TCRdb has only the in-frame clones, and not every one. The sample carries about 140,000 clones, roughly 79% recorded once. V is TRBV4-2 and J is TRBJ1-1, with TRBD1 matching 9 bases. This TCR was sampled from a woman aged 45-65 years who had recovered from COVID-19. Sequencing was performed on PBMCs or T cells enriched from blood (not recorded which). The CDR3 nucleotides are TGTGCCAGCAGCCAAGGGGGACAGGGCATGAACACTGAAGCTTTCTTT. Amino acid sequence: CASSQGGQGMNTEAFF.